A single sample is the source of the 19 T cell receptor beta chains below, sequenced in a study of control samples from healthy donors and cancer patients. TCRdb keeps only in-frame clones here, not all; method: immunoSEQ multiplex PCR. This table holds 170,000 or so clones, more than 90% found once. The specimen sequenced was blood. Receptor source: a man aged 25 to 40 in good health.

This chain's CDR3 is CASSLGDVTQYF. CDR3 bases: TGTGCCAGCAGCTTAGGGGATGTTACGCAGTATTTT. This chain links TRBV11-2 with TRBJ2-3, with unresolved D. Trimming took off 1 base at V and 8 bases at J, with 7 bases between the two ends. In germline, CDR1 is SGHAT, CDR2 FQNNGV. This CDR3 comprises 12 residues.

This sequence joins TRBV4-2 and TRBJ1-2; possibly TRBD1 for D (5 bases). Germline assignment: CDR1 LGHNA and CDR2 YNFKEQ. This CDR3 contains 15 residues. Between the trimmed V and J ends, which lost 7 bases and 1 base, there was a span of 16 bases. CDR3 sequence reads: CASTLGVGDNYGYTF. CDR3 coding DNA: TGTGCCAGCACCTTGGGGGTGGGGGATAACTATGGCTACACCTTC.

The chain couples TRBV19 to TRBJ1-6; 12 bases line up with TRBD1. This CDR3 is built from 16 residues. Germline V gene sequence: CDR1 LNHDA, CDR2 SQIVND (reference sequence). With V trimmed by 7 bases and J by 10 bases, 11 bases remained unmatched. CDR3 sequence reads: CASTDRDRGRKSPLHF. For the CDR3, the DNA is TGTGCCAGTACAGACCGGGACAGGGGGCGCAAATCACCCCTCCACTTT.

V and J are TRBV23-1 and TRBJ1-2; TRBD1 agrees at 11 bases. TRBV23-1 is an ORF, and what it does is uncertain. The CDR3 spans 19 residues. Trimming removed 4 bases from V and 3 bases from J; junction bases left unmatched: 16. The CDR3 region has the DNA TGCGCCAGCAGTCCCCAGCGGCGGACAGGGGGCCTAACCTACTATGGCTACACCTTC. Translated: CASSPQRRTGGLTYYGYTF.

The rearrangement joins TRBV12-3 or TRBV12-4 to TRBJ2-7, with D hard to call. Trimming shortened V by 1 base and J by 6 bases, and 4 bases separated the two germline ends. CDR3 length: 11 amino acids. This CDR3 reads CASSLDSEQYF. The CDR3 DNA is TGTGCCAGCAGTTTAGACTCCGAGCAGTACTTC.

The chain uses TRBV6-5 and TRBJ1-5, with TRBD1 identical over 8 bases. This CDR3 comprises 15 residues. V was pared by 6 bases and J by 7 bases, with 11 bases of the junction left unmatched. CDR1 MNHEY and CDR2 SVGAGI come from the germline V gene. Written as DNA, the CDR3 is TGTGCCAGCAGGGATGAGGACAGGGTATGGCAGCCCCAGCATTTT. It codes for CASRDEDRVWQPQHF.

This clone has a handful of counts. The chain uses TRBV6-5 and TRBJ1-4; D is perhaps TRBD1 (6 bases). This CDR3 comprises 14 residues. V lost 6 bases and J 8 bases, leaving 16 bases between the germline ends. Germline values: CDR1 MNHEY, CDR2 SVGAGI. Written as DNA, the CDR3 is TGTGCCAGCAGCAACAGGGAGGGTAGGGAAAAACTGTTTTTT. It translates to CASSNREGREKLFF.

V usage is TRBV3-1 (or the pseudogene TRBV3-2) and J usage is TRBJ1-5; D gene uncertain. The germline gives CDR1 LGHDT, CDR2 YNNKEL (reference sequence). Trimming took 4 bases from V and 0 from J, leaving 10 bases between them. This CDR3 is built from 15 residues. In DNA form, the CDR3 reads TGTGCCAGCAGCCCGGGCGAGTTTAGCAATCAGCCCCAGCATTTT. Its protein product is CASSPGEFSNQPQHF.

This chain uses TRBV5-4 with TRBJ2-3, with D perhaps assigned TRBD1 or TRBD2 (5 bases each). The germline V gene encodes CDR1 SGHNT and CDR2 YYREEE (reference sequence). CDR3 length: 12 residues. Between the trimmed V and J ends, which lost 7 bases and 5 bases, there was a span of 11 bases. This CDR3 is CASSQRGDTQYF. The CDR3, as DNA: TGTGCCAGCTCTCAGAGGGGAGATACGCAGTATTTT.

The J gene is TRBJ2-1, the V gene TRBV25-1; D is perhaps TRBD1 (6 bases). The germline V gene has CDR1 MGHDK and CDR2 SYGVNS. The ends were cut back, 5 bases at V and 2 bases at J, with 13 bases in the middle. CDR3 length: 15 residues. The CDR3 protein is CASSPTGLTYNEQFF. DNA of the CDR3: TGTGCCAGCAGTCCTACAGGGTTGACCTACAATGAGCAGTTCTTC.

This chain joins TRBV5-5 and TRBJ1-3; D perhaps matches TRBD1 (5 bases). CDR1 is SGHKS and CDR2 is YYEKEE in the germline V gene (reference sequence). V dropped 0 bases and J dropped 3 bases, with 10 bases sitting between them. The CDR3 extends over 15 amino acids. The CDR3 bases are TGTGCCAGCAGCTTGGTCGGGACCCGTGGAAACACCATATATTTT. It is translated as CASSLVGTRGNTIYF.

The chain combines TRBV2 with TRBJ1-2, with TRBD1 matching over 8 bases. The CDR3 has 20 amino acids. Per the germline V gene, CDR1 is SNHLY and CDR2 is FYNNEI. Trimming at V came to 7 bases and at J to 6 bases, leaving 28 bases not matched to a gene. The DNA for the CDR3 is TGTGCCAGCAAATATGACCCGGGGGACAGGAGTTCCGAGGGAAAGGATGGCTACACCTTC. Its translation: CASKYDPGDRSSEGKDGYTF.

The chain has TRBV9 and TRBJ2-2, with TRBD1 as a possible D gene (6 bases). V dropped 1 base and J dropped 6 bases, with 13 bases sitting between them. This CDR3 is 15 amino acids long. Germline V gives CDR1 SGDLS, CDR2 YYNGEE. CDR3 in amino acids: CASSVLTGWAGELFF. CDR3 nucleotides: TGTGCCAGCAGCGTATTAACAGGGTGGGCCGGGGAGCTGTTTTTT.

The rearrangement links TRBV21-1 to TRBJ2-1; the DNA was not compared with TRBD2, the D call given in the table. TRBV21-1 is labeled a pseudogene. The CDR3 totals 14 residues. The chain's CDR3 is CASSKGGVFNEQFF. Written as DNA, the CDR3 is TGTGCCAGCAGCAAAGGGGGGGTCTTTAATGAGCAGTTCTTC.

There are a few counts of this clone. Other nucleotide sequences from this sample produce the same CDR3. This chain links TRBV27 with TRBJ1-2; D might be TRBD1 (5 bases). The CDR3 is made up of 15 amino acids. The germline V gene has CDR1 MNHEY and CDR2 SMNVEV (reference sequence). The V end was cut by 3 bases, the J end by 7 bases, with 18 bases between. This CDR3 reads CASSLGTGTSAGYTF. The CDR3 nucleotides read TGTGCCAGCAGTTTGGGGACCGGGACCTCGGCTGGCTACACCTTC.

The V and J genes are TRBV27 and TRBJ2-1, with TRBD2 matching over 14 bases. Looked up from germline, CDR1 is MNHEY and CDR2 is SMNVEV (reference sequence). The CDR3 covers 16 residues. Germline trimming cut 5 bases from V and 8 bases from J; bases unmatched to any gene: 8. In DNA, the CDR3 is TGTGCCAGCAGTACCAGGACTAGCGGGGGGCGGGATGAGCAGTTCTTC. Translated, it gives CASSTRTSGGRDEQFF.

This chain joins TRBV7-9 and TRBJ1-2; D uncertain. CDR3 length: 16 amino acids. Trimming left V 2 bases short and J 4 bases short, with 17 bases between. Germline lookup yields CDR1 SEHNR and CDR2 FQNEAQ (reference sequence). CDR3 nucleotides: TGTGCCAGCAGCTTATCCTCAGCTAGATACCGCTATGGCTACACCTTC. It yields the protein CASSLSSARYRYGYTF.

The chain recombines TRBV2 with TRBJ1-1; no reliable D call. Germline loops: CDR1 SNHLY, CDR2 FYNNEI. V shed 1 base and J shed 8 bases, with 8 bases lying between them. This CDR3 has 12 amino acids. CDR3 DNA: TGTGCCAGCAGTGAAGGTGGCGTAGAAGCTTTCTTT. Translation gives CASSEGGVEAFF.

The rearrangement joins TRBV28 to TRBJ2-7; TRBD1 matches at 9 bases. J was trimmed by 1 base and V by 5 bases; bases with no gene match: 3. Germline CDR1 reads MDHEN; CDR2 reads SYDVKM. The CDR3 contains 14 residues. In DNA form, the CDR3 reads TGTGCCAGCAGTAAACAGGGGGCTTCCTACGAGCAGTACTTC. Its protein product is CASSKQGASYEQYF.